Listed below are T cell receptor beta chains from one sample, sequenced in a study of blood T cell repertoires in COVID-19. Sequencing used immunoSEQ multiplex PCR; TCRdb keeps in-frame clones, though not all of them. The profile shows about 300,000 clones, 80% to 95% of them singletons. Sample: peripheral blood. Receptor source: a woman aged 30 to 39 with COVID-19, enrolled during active disease. The CDR3 runs from the conserved cysteine through the conserved F or W. Size tells how often a clone was seen (once, few, many) or the class of an expanded clone, and some rows leave it out.

v_call	j_call	clone_size	cdr3_aa
TRBV7-9	TRBJ2-2	NA	CASSPGLAGELFF
TRBV27	TRBJ2-3	NA	CASSPRLATDTQYF
TRBV11-2	TRBJ2-7	NA	CASSLDLAEQYF
TRBV6-5	TRBJ2-4	NA	CASSDGPANIQYF
TRBV20-1	TRBJ2-2	NA	CSASIGITSGNTGELFF
TRBV2	TRBJ1-3	NA	CASSEPQGKNTIYF
TRBV9	TRBJ2-3	NA	CASSTSAWDTQYF
TRBV3-1/TRBV3-2	TRBJ2-3	NA	CASSQRGTSATDTQYF
TRBV19	TRBJ2-2	NA	CASSAGTANTGELFF
TRBV7-2	TRBJ1-2	NA	CASSAQAGQGYGYTF
TRBV10-1	TRBJ2-5	NA	CASSESTSGRETQYF
TRBV15	TRBJ1-2	NA	CATSPDSNYGYTF
TRBV6-2/TRBV6-3	TRBJ2-7	NA	CASSLPGEQYF
TRBV5-1	TRBJ2-7	NA	CASSLFSRREADYEQYF
TRBV7-9	TRBJ1-2	NA	CASTGGGRGYTF
TRBV2	TRBJ2-3	NA	CASSEEGGTDTQYF
TRBV29-1	TRBJ2-1	NA	CSVEDQTGTVRFF
TRBV30	TRBJ1-2	NA	CAWTRLFSYTF
TRBV6-5	TRBJ1-6	NA	CASSRDRGNSPLHF
TRBV1	TRBJ1-5	once	CTSSQVDQPQHF
TRBV2	TRBJ2-7	NA	CASTQARLNSYEQYF
TRBV10-3	TRBJ2-3	NA	CAISLRTGRDTQYF
TRBV12-3/TRBV12-4	TRBJ2-1	NA	CASSQGLSEQFF
TRBV5-1	TRBJ2-2	many	CASSLAGDRVTGELFF
TRBV19	TRBJ2-7	NA	CASSKSPNGYEQYF
TRBV5-6	TRBJ1-5	NA	CASSLGTGYSNQPQHF
TRBV9	TRBJ2-7	NA	CASSVGLAGDNEQYF
TRBV6-5	TRBJ1-2	NA	CASSYSKGTANYGYTF
TRBV11-2	TRBJ2-1	NA	CASSHWGQLDNEQFF
TRBV24-1	TRBJ2-1	NA	CATSWDRDSEQFF
TRBV5-4	TRBJ1-1	NA	CASSLAQANTEAFF
TRBV11-2	TRBJ2-7	NA	CASSLNRGPYEQYF
TRBV11-2	TRBJ2-5	NA	CASSLRLQAGLSTVTQYF
TRBV6-5	TRBJ2-7	NA	CASSSPSAGNSYEQYF
TRBV7-9	TRBJ2-7	NA	CASSATTRLALDEQYF
TRBV11-2	TRBJ1-6	NA	CASSFFRDSPLHF
TRBV7-8	TRBJ2-1	NA	CASSPTGLTGLSSYNEQFF
TRBV2	TRBJ1-1	NA	CATVPGQGRSTEAFF
TRBV6-5	TRBJ1-5	NA	CASSSDWGSNQPQHF
TRBV25-1	TRBJ1-4	NA	CASTRTQPEGSNEKLFF
TRBV18	TRBJ1-1	NA	CASSASGTVSNTEAFF
TRBV18	TRBJ1-6	NA	CASSPDRRDSPLHF
TRBV7-2	TRBJ1-3	NA	CASRPTGGFGNTIYF
TRBV11-3	TRBJ2-3	NA	CASSPRTSGTHPDTQYF
TRBV7-2	TRBJ2-3	NA	CASSSTSGSDTQYF
TRBV9	TRBJ2-7	NA	CASSVTGGSYEQYF
TRBV2	TRBJ2-7	once	CASGQERYEQYF
TRBV7-2	TRBJ2-7	NA	CASSLAGDLYEQYF
TRBV11-2	TRBJ1-6	NA	CASSRPGTGVSNSPLHF
TRBV9	TRBJ2-7	NA	CASSGGTSGYEQYF